This note documents a single TCR beta chain sequence. Some clones are missing from TCRdb's copy, which holds only in-frame ones; the method was immunoSEQ multiplex PCR. The sample yields tens of thousands of clones, 75% to 90% seen once. The CDR3 has 16 amino acids. V gave up 5 bases and J gave up 4 bases; unmatched junction bases: 10. Germline V gives CDR1 SGHVS, CDR2 FNYEAQ. The data are from a study of T cell responses to AZD1222 COVID-19 vaccine. Sequences were derived from peripheral blood, sampled on day 0 of AZD1222 vaccination. The rearrangement uses TRBV7-6 and TRBJ2-2; 7 bases align to TRBD2. The clonotype was recovered from an adult in good health. Written as DNA, the CDR3 is TGTGCCAGCAGCATTGGACTAGTTGGAGGCACCGGGGAGCTGTTTTTT. It specifies CASSIGLVGGTGELFF.